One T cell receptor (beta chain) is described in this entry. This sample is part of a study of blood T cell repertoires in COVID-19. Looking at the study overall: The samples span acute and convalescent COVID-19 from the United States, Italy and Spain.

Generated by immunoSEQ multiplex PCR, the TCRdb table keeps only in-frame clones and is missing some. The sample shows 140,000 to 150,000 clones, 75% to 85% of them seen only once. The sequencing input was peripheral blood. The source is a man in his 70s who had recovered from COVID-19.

CDR3 DNA sequence: TGTGCCAGCAGCTTCTCCCGACTAGGCTCCTACAATGAGCAGTTCTTC. Its protein product is CASSFSRLGSYNEQFF. The gene calls are TRBV11-2 and TRBJ2-1; a weak D match, TRBD2 (6 bases). In germline, CDR1 is SGHAT, CDR2 FQNNGV. This CDR3 has 16 amino acids. V shed 3 bases and J shed 0 bases, with 12 bases lying between them.